This TCR beta chain was recovered during a study of blood T cells in healthy people across ages. Broader study findings: Both naive CD4+ cell counts and diversity were greater in long-lived donors than in aged donors. Roughly linear age-related decline in beta diversity appeared, significant by age approximately 43.

The germline V gene has CDR1 SGHRS and CDR2 YFSETQ. The CDR3 is 17 residues long. V was pared by 4 bases and J by 4 bases, with 9 bases of the junction left unmatched. As concerns this clonotype: What it binds is unknown.

Sample-barcoded 5' priming and a J-beta primer mix drove a second PCR of about 6 to 12 cycles. TCRdb reprocessed the 5' RACE reads with MiXCR, giving one entry per CDR3 protein. The sample gives under 1,100,000 distinct CDR3 sequences, under 30% of which show up once; approximately 0.75% is in the top ten. A further study also used this sample, focusing on T cells of mothers and their children.

J is TRBJ2-1 and V is TRBV5-1; 12 bases line up with TRBD2. The TCR sequence derives from a girl aged 2-10 years in good health. The sequenced material came from blood. CDR3 region: CASSPSLAGGPYNEQFF. The CDR3 DNA reads as TGCGCCAGCAGCCCCTCTCTAGCGGGAGGGCCTTACAATGAGCAGTTCTTC.